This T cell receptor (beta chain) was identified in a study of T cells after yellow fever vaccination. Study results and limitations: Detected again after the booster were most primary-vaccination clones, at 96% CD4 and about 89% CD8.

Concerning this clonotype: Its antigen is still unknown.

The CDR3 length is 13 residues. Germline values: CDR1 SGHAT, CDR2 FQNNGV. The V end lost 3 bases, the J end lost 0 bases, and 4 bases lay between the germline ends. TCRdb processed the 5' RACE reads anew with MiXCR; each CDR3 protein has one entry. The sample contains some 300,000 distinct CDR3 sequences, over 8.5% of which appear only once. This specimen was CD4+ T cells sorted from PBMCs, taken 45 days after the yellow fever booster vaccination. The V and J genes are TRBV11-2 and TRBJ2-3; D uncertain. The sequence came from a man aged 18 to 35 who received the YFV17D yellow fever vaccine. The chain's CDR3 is CASSLPSTDTQYF. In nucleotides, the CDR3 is TGTGCCAGCAGCTTGCCTAGCACAGATACGCAGTATTTT.